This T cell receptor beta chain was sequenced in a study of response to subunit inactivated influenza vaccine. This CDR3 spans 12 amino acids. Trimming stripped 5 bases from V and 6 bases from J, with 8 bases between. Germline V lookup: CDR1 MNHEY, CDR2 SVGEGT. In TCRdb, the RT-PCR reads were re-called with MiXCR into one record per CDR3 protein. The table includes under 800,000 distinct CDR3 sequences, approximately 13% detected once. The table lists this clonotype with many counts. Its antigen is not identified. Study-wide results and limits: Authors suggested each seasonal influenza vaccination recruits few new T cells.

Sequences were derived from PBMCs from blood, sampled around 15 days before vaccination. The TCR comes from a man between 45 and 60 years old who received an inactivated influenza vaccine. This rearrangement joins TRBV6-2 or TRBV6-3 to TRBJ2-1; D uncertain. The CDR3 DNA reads TGTGCCAGCAGTCTCACAGTCAATGAGCAGTTCTTC. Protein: CASSLTVNEQFF.